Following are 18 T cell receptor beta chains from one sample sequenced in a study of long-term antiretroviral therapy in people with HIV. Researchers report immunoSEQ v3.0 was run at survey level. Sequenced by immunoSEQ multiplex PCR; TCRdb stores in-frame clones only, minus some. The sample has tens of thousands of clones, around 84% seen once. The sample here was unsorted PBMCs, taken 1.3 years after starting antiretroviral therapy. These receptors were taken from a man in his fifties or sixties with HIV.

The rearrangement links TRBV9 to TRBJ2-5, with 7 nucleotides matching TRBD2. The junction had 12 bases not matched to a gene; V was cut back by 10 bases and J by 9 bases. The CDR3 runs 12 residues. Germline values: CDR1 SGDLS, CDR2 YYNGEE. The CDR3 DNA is TGTGCCTCCAAAGGGGAGGGCGGGGCCCAGTACTTC. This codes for CASKGEGGAQYF.

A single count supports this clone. CDR3 sequence (DNA): TGTGCCTCGGGACTTCGGGCAAGCGAGCAGTACTTC. Encoded protein: CASGLRASEQYF. The chain links TRBV27 to TRBJ2-7; the D gene is possibly TRBD2 (6 bases). Germline CDR1 MNHEY, CDR2 SMNVEV (reference sequence). The V end was cut by 11 bases, the J end by 6 bases, with 17 bases between. The CDR3 spans 12 residues.

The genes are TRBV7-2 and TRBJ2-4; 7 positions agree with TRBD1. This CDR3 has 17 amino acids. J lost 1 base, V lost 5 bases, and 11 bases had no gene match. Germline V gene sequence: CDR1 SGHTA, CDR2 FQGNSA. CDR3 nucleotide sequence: TGTGCCAGCAGCCCCCGCGGACAGGTTTATGCCAAAAACATTCAGTACTTC. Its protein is CASSPRGQVYAKNIQYF.

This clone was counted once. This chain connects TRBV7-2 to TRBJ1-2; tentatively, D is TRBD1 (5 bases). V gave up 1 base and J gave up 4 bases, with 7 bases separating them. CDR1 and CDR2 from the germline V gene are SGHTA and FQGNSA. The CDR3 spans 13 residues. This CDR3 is CASSLDRTYGYTF. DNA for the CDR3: TGTGCCAGCAGCTTAGACAGGACCTATGGCTACACCTTC.

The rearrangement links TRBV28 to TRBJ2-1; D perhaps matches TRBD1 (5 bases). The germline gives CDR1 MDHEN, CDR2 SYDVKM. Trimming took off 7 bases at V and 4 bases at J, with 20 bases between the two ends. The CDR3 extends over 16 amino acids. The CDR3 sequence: CASTPPQGLNYNEQFF. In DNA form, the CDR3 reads TGTGCCAGCACCCCTCCGCAGGGATTAAATTACAATGAGCAGTTCTTC.

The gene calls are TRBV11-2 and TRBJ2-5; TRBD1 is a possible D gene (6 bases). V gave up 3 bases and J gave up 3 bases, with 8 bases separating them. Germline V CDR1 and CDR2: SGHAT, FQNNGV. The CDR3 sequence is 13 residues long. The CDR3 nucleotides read TGTGCCAGCAGCTTCCCAGGGGAAGAGACCCAGTACTTC. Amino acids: CASSFPGEETQYF.

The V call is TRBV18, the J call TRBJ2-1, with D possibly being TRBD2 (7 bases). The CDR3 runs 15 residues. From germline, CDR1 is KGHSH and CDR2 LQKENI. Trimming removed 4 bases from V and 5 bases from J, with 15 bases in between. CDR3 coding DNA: TGTGCCAGCTCACTGGGGGGGGCCTTGAACAATGAGCAGTTCTTC. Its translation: CASSLGGALNNEQFF.

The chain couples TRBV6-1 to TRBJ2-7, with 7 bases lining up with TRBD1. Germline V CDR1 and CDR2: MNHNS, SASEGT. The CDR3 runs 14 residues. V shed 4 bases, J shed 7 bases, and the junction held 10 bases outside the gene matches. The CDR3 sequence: CASSVGTVTKEQYF. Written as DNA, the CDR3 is TGTGCCAGCAGTGTTGGGACAGTCACGAAGGAGCAGTACTTC.

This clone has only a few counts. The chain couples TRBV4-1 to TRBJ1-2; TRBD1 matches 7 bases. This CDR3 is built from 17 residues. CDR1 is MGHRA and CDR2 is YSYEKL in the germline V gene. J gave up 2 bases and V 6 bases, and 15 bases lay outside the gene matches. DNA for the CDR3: TGCGCCAGCAGTCCTCAACAAAACCCACAGGGGAACTATGGCTACACCTTC. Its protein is CASSPQQNPQGNYGYTF.

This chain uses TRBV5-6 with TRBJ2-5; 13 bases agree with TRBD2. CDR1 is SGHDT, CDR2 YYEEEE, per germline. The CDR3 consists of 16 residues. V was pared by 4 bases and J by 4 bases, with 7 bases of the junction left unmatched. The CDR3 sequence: CASSKMGLAGLETQYF. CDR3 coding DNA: TGTGCCAGCAGCAAGATGGGACTAGCGGGATTAGAGACCCAGTACTTC.

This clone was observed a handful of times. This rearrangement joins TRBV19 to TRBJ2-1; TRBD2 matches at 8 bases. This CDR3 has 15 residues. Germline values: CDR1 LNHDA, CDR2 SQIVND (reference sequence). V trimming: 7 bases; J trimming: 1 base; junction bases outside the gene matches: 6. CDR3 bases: TGTGCCAGTACCATAGCGGGATCGTCCTACAATGAGCAGTTCTTC. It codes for CASTIAGSSYNEQFF.

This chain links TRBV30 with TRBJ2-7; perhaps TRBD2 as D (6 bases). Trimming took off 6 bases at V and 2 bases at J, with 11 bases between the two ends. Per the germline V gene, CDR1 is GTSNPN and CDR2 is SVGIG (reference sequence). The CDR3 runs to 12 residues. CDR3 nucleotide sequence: TGTGCCTGTAGCGGTTCCCCCTACGAGCAGTACTTC. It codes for CACSGSPYEQYF.

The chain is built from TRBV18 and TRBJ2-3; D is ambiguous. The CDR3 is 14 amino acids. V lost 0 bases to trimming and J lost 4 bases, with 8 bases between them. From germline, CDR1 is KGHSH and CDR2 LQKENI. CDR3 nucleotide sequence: TGTGCCAGCTCACCACCACCCGTTGCAGATACGCAGTATTTT. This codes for CASSPPPVADTQYF.

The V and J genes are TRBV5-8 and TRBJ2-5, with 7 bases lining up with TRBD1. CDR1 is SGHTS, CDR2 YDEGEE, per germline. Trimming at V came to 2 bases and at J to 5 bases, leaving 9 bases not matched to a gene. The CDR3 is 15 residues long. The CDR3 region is CASSFGTGARETQYF. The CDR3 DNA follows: TGTGCCAGCAGCTTCGGTACAGGGGCGAGGGAGACCCAGTACTTC.

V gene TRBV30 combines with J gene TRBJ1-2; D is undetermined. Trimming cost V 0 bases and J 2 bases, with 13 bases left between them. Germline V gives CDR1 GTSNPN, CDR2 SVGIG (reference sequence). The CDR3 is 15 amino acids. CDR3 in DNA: TGTGCCTGGAGTGTACCCCTTGAGGAGAACTATGGCTACACCTTC. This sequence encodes CAWSVPLEENYGYTF.

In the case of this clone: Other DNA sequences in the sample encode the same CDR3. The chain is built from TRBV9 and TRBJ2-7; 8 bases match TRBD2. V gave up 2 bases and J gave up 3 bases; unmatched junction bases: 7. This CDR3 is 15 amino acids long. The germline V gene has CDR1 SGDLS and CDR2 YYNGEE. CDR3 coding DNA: TGTGCCAGCAGCGTCGGGGTGGCGGGAGGCTACGAGCAGTACTTC. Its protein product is CASSVGVAGGYEQYF.

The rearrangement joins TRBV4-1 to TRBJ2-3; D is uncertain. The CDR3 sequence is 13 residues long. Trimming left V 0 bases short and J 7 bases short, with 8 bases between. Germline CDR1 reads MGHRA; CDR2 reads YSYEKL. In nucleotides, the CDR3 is TGCGCCAGCAGCCAAGAAAGGGAACATACGCAGTATTTT. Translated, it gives CASSQEREHTQYF.

The DNA of the CDR3 is TGTGCCAGCAGCCAGGATCAGGCTTTTACGGACAGCGGAAAGTTATGGGGCTACACCTTC. This translates into CASSQDQAFTDSGKLWGYTF. This chain joins TRBV4-2 and TRBJ1-2, with D perhaps matching TRBD1 (6 bases). The CDR3 extends over 20 amino acids. Trimming cost V 3 bases and J 8 bases, with 34 bases left between them. Germline-derived CDR1 and CDR2 are LGHNA and YNFKEQ.